The rows below give T cell receptor beta chains drawn from one sample of a study of human T cells and chemical hapten exposure. TCRdb analysed the RACE reads with MiXCR anew, one entry per CDR3 protein. The table shows 95,000 to 150,000 distinct CDR3 sequences, with 12% to 15% occurring only once. Material: whole blood, obtained in connection with sensitization to the hapten diphenylcyclopropenone (DPC). The receptors come from a man younger than 30 with alopecia areata. Some clones in this sample may be carry-over from other donors' samples. Both conserved end residues are part of each CDR3. A D gene is named only where the DNA matches it firmly. Not all rows give a size; the values are once, few, many and, for expanded clones, a class.

j_gene: TRBJ1-1; abundance: few; v_gene: TRBV18; len: 14; d_gene: TRBD1; CDR3aa: CASSPPRGINEAFF; CDR3nt: TGTGCCAGCTCACCCCCCAGGGGGATTAATGAAGCTTTCTTT
j_gene: TRBJ1-5; abundance: -; v_gene: TRBV29-1; len: 12; d_gene: TRBD1; CDR3aa: CSVRQGDQPQHF; CDR3nt: TGCAGCGTAAGACAGGGTGATCAGCCCCAGCATTTT
j_gene: TRBJ1-6; abundance: few; v_gene: TRBV15; len: 15; d_gene: -; CDR3aa: CATSSNVGYNSPLHF; CDR3nt: TGTGCCACCAGCAGTAACGTTGGATATAATTCACCCCTCCACTTT
j_gene: TRBJ1-3; abundance: -; v_gene: TRBV4-2; len: 15; d_gene: -; CDR3aa: CASRAGTATGNTIYF; CDR3nt: TGTGCCAGCAGGGCGGGAACAGCAACTGGAAACACCATATATTTT
j_gene: TRBJ2-7; abundance: -; v_gene: TRBV18; len: 15; d_gene: TRBD2; CDR3aa: CASSPVRAGGREQYF; CDR3nt: TGTGCCAGCTCACCCGTCAGAGCGGGGGGGCGCGAGCAGTACTTC
j_gene: TRBJ2-7; abundance: many; v_gene: TRBV29-1; len: 11; d_gene: TRBD2; CDR3aa: CSVAGGDEQYF; CDR3nt: TGCAGCGTCGCCGGGGGGGACGAGCAGTACTTC
j_gene: TRBJ2-3; abundance: few; v_gene: TRBV10-3; len: 14; d_gene: -; CDR3aa: CAIRPTGSTDTQYF; CDR3nt: TGTGCCATCAGGCCAACGGGAAGCACAGATACGCAGTATTTT
j_gene: TRBJ1-1; abundance: few; v_gene: TRBV29-1; len: 11; d_gene: -; CDR3aa: CSVEGRTEAFF; CDR3nt: TGCAGCGTTGAAGGGAGGACTGAAGCTTTCTTT
j_gene: TRBJ2-3; abundance: many; v_gene: TRBV4-3; len: 16; d_gene: TRBD2; CDR3aa: CASSQIRGDGTDTQYF; CDR3nt: TGCGCCAGCAGCCAGATACGGGGGGACGGCACAGATACGCAGTATTTT
j_gene: TRBJ1-5; abundance: few; v_gene: TRBV20-1; len: 16; d_gene: -; CDR3aa: CSARDQPRSSNQPQHF; CDR3nt: TGCAGTGCTAGAGATCAGCCCCGTAGTAGCAATCAGCCCCAGCATTTT
j_gene: TRBJ2-2; abundance: -; v_gene: TRBV7-8; len: 14; d_gene: -; CDR3aa: CASSLLDVTGELFF; CDR3nt: TGTGCCAGCAGCTTATTGGATGTGACCGGGGAGCTGTTTTTT
j_gene: TRBJ1-6; abundance: -; v_gene: TRBV5-1; len: 15; d_gene: TRBD1; CDR3aa: CASSLAGQGRSPLHF; CDR3nt: TGCGCCAGCAGCTTGGCGGGACAGGGGAGGTCACCCCTCCACTTT
j_gene: TRBJ2-3; abundance: few; v_gene: TRBV7-7; len: 14; d_gene: TRBD2; CDR3aa: CASSLTSGVDTQYF; CDR3nt: TGTGCCAGCAGCTTAACTAGCGGGGTTGATACGCAGTATTTT
j_gene: TRBJ2-1; abundance: many; v_gene: TRBV7-3; len: 15; d_gene: -; CDR3aa: CASSPEASSYNEQFF; CDR3nt: TGTGCCAGCAGCCCAGAGGCGAGCTCCTACAATGAGCAGTTCTTC
j_gene: TRBJ1-4; abundance: few; v_gene: TRBV24-1; len: 16; d_gene: TRBD1; CDR3aa: CATSDPGTGGGEKLFF; CDR3nt: TGTGCCACCAGTGACCCCGGGACAGGGGGCGGAGAAAAACTGTTTTTT
j_gene: TRBJ2-3; abundance: many; v_gene: TRBV20-1; len: 12; d_gene: -; CDR3aa: CSARIASDTQYF; CDR3nt: TGCAGTGCTAGAATAGCCTCAGATACGCAGTATTTT
j_gene: TRBJ1-3; abundance: -; v_gene: TRBV4-3; len: 16; d_gene: -; CDR3aa: CASSQAPANSGNTIYF; CDR3nt: TGCGCCAGCAGCCAAGCCCCAGCAAACTCTGGAAACACCATATATTTT
j_gene: TRBJ2-1; abundance: many; v_gene: TRBV29-1; len: 11; d_gene: -; CDR3aa: CSPGIYNEQFF; CDR3nt: TGCAGCCCTGGGATCTACAATGAGCAGTTCTTC
j_gene: TRBJ1-1; abundance: many; v_gene: TRBV11-2; len: 14; d_gene: -; CDR3aa: CASSLGAMNTEAFF; CDR3nt: TGTGCCAGCAGCTTAGGGGCTATGAACACTGAAGCTTTCTTT
j_gene: TRBJ2-2; abundance: -; v_gene: TRBV12-3/TRBV12-4; len: 15; d_gene: -; CDR3aa: CASSFRMGGDGELFF; CDR3nt: TGTGCCAGCAGTTTTAGGATGGGTGGCGACGGGGAGCTGTTTTTT
j_gene: TRBJ2-7; abundance: -; v_gene: TRBV5-1; len: 15; d_gene: -; CDR3aa: CASSLNPGRDYEQYF; CDR3nt: TGCGCCAGCAGCTTAAATCCGGGACGGGACTACGAGCAGTACTTC
j_gene: TRBJ2-7; abundance: many; v_gene: TRBV6-2/TRBV6-3; len: 16; d_gene: -; CDR3aa: CASSYSSSRASYEQYF; CDR3nt: TGTGCCAGCAGTTACTCAAGCTCAAGAGCCTCCTACGAGCAGTACTTC
j_gene: TRBJ1-5; abundance: -; v_gene: TRBV6-5; len: 18; d_gene: TRBD1; CDR3aa: CASRSRTGRGESNQPQHF; CDR3nt: TGTGCCAGCAGGTCCCGGACAGGGAGGGGAGAGAGCAATCAGCCCCAGCATTTT
j_gene: TRBJ2-7; abundance: -; v_gene: TRBV11-2; len: 14; d_gene: -; CDR3aa: CASSPHRQTYEQYF; CDR3nt: TGTGCCAGCAGCCCCCACAGGCAAACCTACGAGCAGTACTTC
j_gene: TRBJ2-1; abundance: few; v_gene: TRBV19; len: 16; d_gene: TRBD2; CDR3aa: CASQYRGTSGYNEQFF; CDR3nt: TGTGCCAGTCAGTACAGGGGGACTAGCGGATACAATGAGCAGTTCTTC
j_gene: TRBJ2-1; abundance: many; v_gene: TRBV14; len: 13; d_gene: -; CDR3aa: CASSQFGAAEQFF; CDR3nt: TGTGCCAGCAGCCAATTCGGGGCAGCTGAGCAGTTCTTC
j_gene: TRBJ1-1; abundance: few; v_gene: TRBV21-1; len: 18; d_gene: -; CDR3aa: CASSLGGQGNRPDTEAFF; CDR3nt: TGTGCCAGCAGCCTGGGAGGGCAGGGTAACCGTCCGGACACTGAAGCTTTCTTT
j_gene: TRBJ1-5; abundance: -; v_gene: TRBV18; len: 16; d_gene: -; CDR3aa: CASSHSALSRNQPQHF; CDR3nt: TGTGCCAGCTCACATTCTGCTCTTTCCAGAAATCAGCCCCAGCATTTT
j_gene: TRBJ2-5; abundance: few; v_gene: TRBV6-2/TRBV6-3; len: 15; d_gene: TRBD1; CDR3aa: CASSDVGTDQETQYF; CDR3nt: TGTGCCAGCAGTGACGTAGGGACAGACCAAGAGACCCAGTACTTC
j_gene: TRBJ2-3; abundance: -; v_gene: TRBV11-2; len: 16; d_gene: -; CDR3aa: CASSLVAATTTDTQYF; CDR3nt: TGTGCCAGCAGCTTAGTAGCCGCTACGACTACGGATACGCAGTATTTT
j_gene: TRBJ2-5; abundance: -; v_gene: TRBV10-3; len: 16; d_gene: TRBD1; CDR3aa: CAISDSTGAGQETQYF; CDR3nt: TGTGCCATCAGTGACTCTACAGGGGCTGGTCAAGAGACCCAGTACTTC
j_gene: TRBJ2-1; abundance: -; v_gene: TRBV29-1; len: 13; d_gene: TRBD2; CDR3aa: CSPIAGVYNEQFF; CDR3nt: TGCAGCCCAATAGCGGGGGTTTACAATGAGCAGTTCTTC
j_gene: TRBJ1-6; abundance: -; v_gene: TRBV6-6; len: 15; d_gene: -; CDR3aa: CASSYSGGANSPLHF; CDR3nt: TGTGCCAGCAGTTACTCGGGAGGGGCTAATTCACCCCTCCACTTT
j_gene: TRBJ2-5; abundance: few; v_gene: TRBV20-1; len: 13; d_gene: -; CDR3aa: CSASSGAEVTQYF; CDR3nt: TGCAGTGCTAGTTCGGGGGCGGAGGTGACCCAGTACTTC
j_gene: TRBJ1-1; abundance: few; v_gene: TRBV6-2/TRBV6-3; len: 14; d_gene: -; CDR3aa: CASSPPARAFEAFF; CDR3nt: TGTGCCAGCAGTCCCCCGGCCAGGGCCTTTGAAGCTTTCTTT
j_gene: TRBJ2-2; abundance: medium-sized; v_gene: TRBV20-1; len: 15; d_gene: -; CDR3aa: CSARDVARLTGELFF; CDR3nt: TGCAGTGCTAGAGATGTGGCAAGGCTCACCGGGGAGCTGTTTTTT
j_gene: TRBJ1-4; abundance: once; v_gene: TRBV18; len: 13; d_gene: -; CDR3aa: CASSPGPQGNLFF; CDR3nt: TGTGCCAGCTCACCAGGTCCTCAGGGAAACCTGTTTTTT
j_gene: TRBJ2-5; abundance: -; v_gene: TRBV20-1; len: 15; d_gene: TRBD1; CDR3aa: CSARALRGLGETQYF; CDR3nt: TGCAGTGCTAGAGCCCTCAGGGGGCTGGGGGAGACCCAGTACTTC
j_gene: TRBJ2-2; abundance: few; v_gene: TRBV2; len: 17; d_gene: TRBD2; CDR3aa: CASSHRTSGTNTGELFF; CDR3nt: TGTGCCAGCAGTCACCGGACTAGCGGTACGAACACCGGGGAGCTGTTTTTT
j_gene: TRBJ1-2; abundance: -; v_gene: TRBV2; len: 12; d_gene: -; CDR3aa: CASKLSAYGYTF; CDR3nt: TGTGCCAGCAAACTTTCGGCCTATGGCTACACCTTC
j_gene: TRBJ1-1; abundance: few; v_gene: TRBV2; len: 14; d_gene: -; CDR3aa: CASPGRDLRTEAFF; CDR3nt: TGTGCCAGCCCAGGGCGGGATTTGAGGACTGAAGCTTTCTTT
j_gene: TRBJ2-7; abundance: few; v_gene: TRBV6-5; len: 16; d_gene: TRBD1; CDR3aa: CASSYWTGTGAYEQYF; CDR3nt: TGTGCCAGCAGTTACTGGACCGGGACAGGGGCCTACGAGCAGTACTTC
j_gene: TRBJ2-5; abundance: -; v_gene: TRBV5-1; len: 13; d_gene: -; CDR3aa: CASSLLIQETQYF; CDR3nt: TGCGCCAGCAGCTTGTTGATCCAAGAGACCCAGTACTTC
j_gene: TRBJ1-1; abundance: few; v_gene: TRBV6-2/TRBV6-3; len: 13; d_gene: -; CDR3aa: CASSYKANTEAFF; CDR3nt: TGTGCCAGCAGTTACAAAGCGAACACTGAAGCTTTCTTT
j_gene: TRBJ2-2; abundance: few; v_gene: TRBV7-9; len: 14; d_gene: -; CDR3aa: CASSRDGATGELFF; CDR3nt: TGTGCCAGCAGCAGAGACGGGGCCACCGGGGAGCTGTTTTTT
j_gene: TRBJ1-4; abundance: few; v_gene: TRBV7-2; len: 15; d_gene: TRBD1; CDR3aa: CASSLLQGAAEKLFF; CDR3nt: TGTGCCAGCAGCTTACTACAGGGGGCGGCTGAAAAACTGTTTTTT
j_gene: TRBJ2-7; abundance: few; v_gene: TRBV29-1; len: 13; d_gene: -; CDR3aa: CSVRSPGVSEQYF; CDR3nt: TGCAGCGTGCGAAGCCCAGGGGTTAGCGAGCAGTACTTC
j_gene: TRBJ2-1; abundance: -; v_gene: TRBV29-1; len: 10; d_gene: -; CDR3aa: CSVPGNEQFF; CDR3nt: TGCAGCGTTCCGGGGAATGAGCAGTTCTTC
j_gene: TRBJ2-7; abundance: -; v_gene: TRBV28; len: 15; d_gene: -; CDR3aa: CASSSLGGVRNEQYF; CDR3nt: TGTGCCAGCAGTTCTTTGGGGGGCGTGAGAAACGAGCAGTACTTC
j_gene: TRBJ2-4; abundance: few; v_gene: TRBV29-1; len: 12; d_gene: -; CDR3aa: CSVGEGQSIQYF; CDR3nt: TGCAGCGTTGGTGAGGGGCAAAGCATTCAGTACTTC
j_gene: TRBJ2-7; abundance: few; v_gene: TRBV7-9; len: 12; d_gene: -; CDR3aa: CASSLSVAEQYF; CDR3nt: TGTGCCAGCAGCTTGTCAGTCGCAGAGCAGTACTTC
j_gene: TRBJ2-3; abundance: -; v_gene: TRBV6-1; len: 15; d_gene: -; CDR3aa: CASSNRAFDTDTQYF; CDR3nt: TGTGCCAGCAGCAACAGGGCGTTTGACACAGATACGCAGTATTTT
j_gene: TRBJ1-2; abundance: -; v_gene: TRBV7-9; len: 12; d_gene: -; CDR3aa: CASSLGLRGYTF; CDR3nt: TGTGCCAGCAGCTTAGGACTGAGGGGCTACACCTTC
j_gene: TRBJ1-2; abundance: few; v_gene: TRBV6-2/TRBV6-3; len: 13; d_gene: -; CDR3aa: CASSYTTGRGYTF; CDR3nt: TGTGCCAGCAGTTACACTACAGGGAGAGGCTACACCTTC
j_gene: TRBJ2-1; abundance: many; v_gene: TRBV7-6; len: 18; d_gene: TRBD2; CDR3aa: CASSLLGTSGGAHNEQFF; CDR3nt: TGTGCCAGCAGCCTCTTAGGGACTAGCGGGGGGGCCCACAATGAGCAGTTCTTC
j_gene: TRBJ2-7; abundance: few; v_gene: TRBV20-1; len: 15; d_gene: -; CDR3aa: CSASQTILEGYEQYF; CDR3nt: TGCAGTGCTTCGCAGACAATACTGGAGGGCTACGAGCAGTACTTC
j_gene: TRBJ2-5; abundance: -; v_gene: TRBV27; len: 15; d_gene: TRBD1; CDR3aa: CASSFGDRDQETQYF; CDR3nt: TGTGCCAGCAGTTTCGGGGACAGGGACCAAGAGACCCAGTACTTC